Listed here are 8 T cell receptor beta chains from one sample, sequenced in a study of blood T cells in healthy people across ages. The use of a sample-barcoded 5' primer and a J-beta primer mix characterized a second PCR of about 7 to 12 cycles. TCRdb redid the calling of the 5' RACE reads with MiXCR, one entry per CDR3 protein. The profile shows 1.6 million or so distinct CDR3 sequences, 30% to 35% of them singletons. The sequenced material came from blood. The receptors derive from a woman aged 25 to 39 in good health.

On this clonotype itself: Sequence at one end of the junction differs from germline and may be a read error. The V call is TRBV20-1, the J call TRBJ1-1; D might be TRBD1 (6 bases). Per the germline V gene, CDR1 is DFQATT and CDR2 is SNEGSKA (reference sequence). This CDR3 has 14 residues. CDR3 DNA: TGCAGTGCACGAGATTCGACAGGCCGCGGTGAAGTTTTCTTT. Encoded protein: CSARDSTGRGEVFF.

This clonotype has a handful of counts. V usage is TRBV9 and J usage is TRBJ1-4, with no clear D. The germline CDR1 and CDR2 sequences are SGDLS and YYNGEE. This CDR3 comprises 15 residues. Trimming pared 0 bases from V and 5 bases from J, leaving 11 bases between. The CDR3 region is CASSVVYESNEKLFF. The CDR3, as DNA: TGTGCCAGCAGCGTAGTGTACGAGAGCAATGAAAAACTGTTTTTT.

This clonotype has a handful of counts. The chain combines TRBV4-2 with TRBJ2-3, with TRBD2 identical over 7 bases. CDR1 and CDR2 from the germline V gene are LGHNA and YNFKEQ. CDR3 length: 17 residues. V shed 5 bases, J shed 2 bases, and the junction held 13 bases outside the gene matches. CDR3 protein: CASSTTYRGEITDTQYF. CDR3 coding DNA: TGTGCCAGCAGCACCACTTACCGGGGGGAGATCACAGATACGCAGTATTTT.

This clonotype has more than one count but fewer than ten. The CDR3 DNA sequence: TGCAGTGCTAGGAGAGACACCGTCTCCTACGAGCAGTACTTC. Its protein is CSARRDTVSYEQYF. The V gene is TRBV20-1, the J gene TRBJ2-7; unclear D gene. This CDR3 is 14 amino acids long. Germline assignment: CDR1 DFQATT and CDR2 SNEGSKA (reference sequence). Trimming shortened V by 3 bases and J by 0 bases, and 12 bases separated the two germline ends.

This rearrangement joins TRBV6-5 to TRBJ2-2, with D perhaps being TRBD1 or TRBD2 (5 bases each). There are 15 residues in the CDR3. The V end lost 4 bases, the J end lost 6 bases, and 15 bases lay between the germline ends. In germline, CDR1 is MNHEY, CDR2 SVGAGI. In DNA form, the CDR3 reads TGTGCCAGCAGTTTAACCGGGACCCCCGCCGGGGAGCTGTTTTTT. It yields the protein CASSLTGTPAGELFF.

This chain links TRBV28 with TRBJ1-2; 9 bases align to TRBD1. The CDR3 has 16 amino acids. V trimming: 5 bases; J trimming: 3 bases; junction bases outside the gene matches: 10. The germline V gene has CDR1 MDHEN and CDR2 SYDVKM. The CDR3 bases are TGTGCCAGCAGTACCGCCGGGACAGGGCGTGACTATGGCTACACCTTC. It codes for CASSTAGTGRDYGYTF.

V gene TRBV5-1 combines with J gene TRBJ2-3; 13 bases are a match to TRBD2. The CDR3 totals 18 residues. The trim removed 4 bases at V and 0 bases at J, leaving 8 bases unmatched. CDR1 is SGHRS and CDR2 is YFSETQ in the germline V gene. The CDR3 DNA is TGCGCCAGCAGCCTCGGGACTAGCGGGATACCAAGCACAGATACGCAGTATTTT. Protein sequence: CASSLGTSGIPSTDTQYF.

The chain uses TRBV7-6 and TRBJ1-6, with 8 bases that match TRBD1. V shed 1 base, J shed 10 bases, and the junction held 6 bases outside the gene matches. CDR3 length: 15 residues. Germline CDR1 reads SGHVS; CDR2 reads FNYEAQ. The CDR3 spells CASSLVGQGDSPLHF. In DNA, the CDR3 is TGTGCCAGCAGCTTAGTAGGACAGGGTGACTCACCCCTCCACTTT.